The T cell receptor (beta chain) described here comes from a study of cytomegalovirus exposure and HLA in healthy donors. The study, taken as a whole, reports: The likely explanation for a cluster of highly shared sequence variants was sequencing artifact.

About this clone itself: Its antigen is still unknown.

Primers: 60 Vbeta forward and 13 Jbeta reverse. Only in-frame clones appear in the TCRdb table, and some are missing; sequencing was by immunoSEQ multiplex PCR. The table shows 200,000 to 250,000 clones, with 65% to 85% occurring only once. After removal of 4 bases from V and 2 bases from J, the junction contained 14 bases not matched to a gene. CDR3 length: 17 amino acids. CDR1 and CDR2 from the germline V gene are GTSNPN and SVGIG (reference sequence). Sequencing was done on a sample of PBMCs. The J gene is TRBJ1-5, the V gene TRBV30, with 7 bases lining up with TRBD1. The sequence was collected from a man aged 45-60 years in good health and CMV-seronegative. DNA of the CDR3: TGTGCCTGGACCATCAAGGACAGGTTGAACGGCAATCAGCCCCAGCATTTT. Encoded protein: CAWTIKDRLNGNQPQHF.